The sample holds a few counts of the clone carrying this T cell receptor beta chain. This sample is part of a study of T-cell memory formation after mild COVID-19. Via MiXCR, TCRdb re-called the 5' RACE reads, giving one row per CDR3 protein. The top ten clones hold roughly 20% of a sample with approximately 300,000 distinct CDR3 sequences, roughly 15% of them seen once. CDR3 length: 14 residues. Trimming cost V 5 bases and J 6 bases, with 14 bases left between them. Germline loops: CDR1 MNHEY, CDR2 SVGEGT. This clonotype was sampled from a man in his late teens or twenties who had mild COVID-19 (a few samples of this study predate the infection). Cell type and time point are not known. The sample was PBMCs or a T cell subset sorted from them (not recorded which). The J gene is TRBJ2-1, the V gene TRBV6-2 or TRBV6-3, with D tentatively TRBD1 (6 bases). For the CDR3, the DNA is TGTGCCAGCAGTAAGGACAGTCCTCGCAATGAGCAGTTCTTC. As protein: CASSKDSPRNEQFF.